This record covers a single T cell receptor beta chain. What this receptor recognizes is not known. Within one base of it there is no much larger clone, and no base qualities were kept. Sequencing of the TRB variable region was done with the immunoSEQ hsTCRB v3.0 assay at survey level resolution. The target sequencing depth for TRB was about 40,000-55,000 T-cell genomes per sample. An Illumina MiSeq with a v3 150-cycle kit was used to sequence the pooled TRB libraries. Under the source paper's analysis protocol: Analysis of repertoires was carried out in R inside a reproducible Nextflow workflow spanning QC, data transformation and analysis. LymphoSeq2, an R package for exploring AIRR-Seq data, was used to implement custom analyses. A few samples yielding fewer than 5000 total TRB sequences were excluded, leaving 188 analyzed HIV repertoires. Among the approximately 180 retained HIV repertoires, 55 to 60 were collected before ART initiation and around 130 after ART initiation. Each repertoire was downsampled to 5000 TRB nucleotide sequences, and summary statistics were averaged across 100 downsampling iterations. The analysis kept only TRB sequences whose CDR3 regions were at least seven amino acids long. A Shannon entropy-derived clonality score and the Gini coefficient were used to measure diversity. In the repertoire networks, any two of the top 5000 CDR3 amino acid sequences were linked whenever the two sequences differed by an edit distance of one. GLIPH2 predicted antigen specificity groups and MHC restriction for TRB CDR3 amino acid sequences. Known CMV, EBV, HIV or tissue antigen associations were flagged by matching CDR3 amino acid sequences against VDJdb and McPAS-TCR. Pre-ART, post-ART and control groups were compared with Wilcoxon signed-rank tests and Holm-Bonferroni correction. In its TCRdb copy, this immuneACCESS table keeps in-frame sequences only and misses some clones. Where compared with another copy, unresolved V genes explain less than half of these, and the others have no known cause. That table gives V, J and clone size, and the DNA gave D and trimming. The sample yields 16,000 or so clones; about three quarters were counted once. The top ten clones comprise about 15% of the sample.

This sample is drawn from a study of long-term antiretroviral therapy in people with HIV (dated by TCRdb to between 2020 and 2023). Study-level background: Collection of the earliest samples took place about a decade ahead of the 2015 WHO recommendation for immediate ART, at a time when ART was typically delayed until CD4 counts fell. No cross-contamination during QIAcube processing turned up in test extractions that ran a monoclonal T-cell line alongside 33 polyclonal samples. A retrospective serial study tested whether ART initiation and durable HIV suppression were associated with changes in peripheral blood TRB repertoire composition and diversity. About 35% of the 30 participants with HIV were female. A total of 150 to 200 cryopreserved PBMC samples came from roughly 30 adults with confirmed HIV infection and were collected serially over a mean of roughly six years (range 1-12). Summary of the overall study and its limitations: Because pre-ART samples had limited cell numbers, unsorted PBMC were profiled rather than sorted CD4+ and CD8+ T cells. Inferences about post-ART repertoire changes were limited because no data were available on ART adherence, viral resistance or therapy changes. Starting ART was linked to a significant rise in TRB diversity, yet even with long-term ART the diversity remained significantly lower than in transplant donor controls. The samples span the years 2004 to 2017, and the ART regimens used at that time may not be as effective as current regimens. Because PBMC availability was limited, only the TCR beta chain was sequenced, with no alpha chain pairing. Expanded TRB clones identified before ART initiation dominated the repertoire at all time points, although this dominance fluctuated and declined in many PLHIV after ART. Narrower CDR3 length ranges were observed in HIV repertoires than in controls, and an antigen-experienced repertoire with only a slight naive shift after ART was suggested by the network structure.

To be included, a participant needed at least one PBMC sample from before ART initiation plus at least two post-ART samples. Every participant with HIV received treatment in the United States of America. Before DNA extraction, cryopreserved samples of roughly 0.85-11 million PBMC were thawed and then washed. At the time of the earliest PBMC sample for each participant with HIV, ages ranged from about 23 to 60 years. Per participant, PBMC samples came from 1-4 timepoints prior to ART initiation and 2-8 timepoints following ART initiation, for a median of 7 samples. Serial HIV viral load, CD4+ T-cell count, ART history and demographic data were obtained for every participant. Genomic DNA was extracted from unsorted PBMC with a Qiagen kit on a QIAcube, with processing performed in batches of 12 samples. CDR1 SGDLS and CDR2 YYNGEE are derived from the germline V gene. The junction carries 8 bases between V and J, which are trimmed by 7 bases and 1 base respectively. The CDR3, cysteine through phenylalanine, is 13 amino acids long. Solely the CDR3 DNA is kept, with 39 bases framed from the first base.

This receptor was obtained from a man aged 25-40 years with HIV. The sequenced sample was unsorted PBMCs, obtained less than 2.2 years before starting antiretroviral therapy. This receptor chain uses TRBV9 and TRBJ2-2; the D segment cannot be called with confidence. The DNA is as follows: TGTGCCAGCCGCGCCGGGAACACCGGGGAGCTGTTTTTT. It translates to CASRAGNTGELFF. Beyond the CDR3, the reference TRBV9 and TRBJ2-2 genes provide the residues; the full variable domain reads: DSGVTQTPKHLITATGQRVTLRCSPRSGDLSVYWYQQSLDQGLQFLIQYYNGEERAKGNILERFSAQQFPDLHSELNLSSLELGDSALYFCASRAGNTGELFFGEGSRLTVL.